A single sample gave rise to the 2 T cell receptor beta chains below, sequenced in a study of long-term antiretroviral therapy in people with HIV. The assay, immunoSEQ v3.0, was run at survey level. Sequencing used immunoSEQ multiplex PCR; TCRdb keeps in-frame clones, though not all of them. In the table there are around 25,000 clones, around 95% of which are singletons. Here the sequenced sample was unsorted PBMCs, taken 4.8 to 5 years after starting antiretroviral therapy. Receptors originate from a woman aged 45-60 years with HIV.

The chain carries TRBV5-4 and TRBJ2-5; TRBD2 matches 7 bases. Looked up from germline, CDR1 is SGHNT and CDR2 is YYREEE (reference sequence). The CDR3 runs to 14 residues. Trimming removed 4 bases from V and 5 bases from J; junction bases left unmatched: 8. The CDR3 coding sequence is TGTGCCAGCAGCACCGGACTGGGGGGGGAGACCCAGTACTTC. It translates to CASSTGLGGETQYF.

V gene TRBV2 combines with J gene TRBJ1-4; maybe TRBD1 (6 bases). The CDR3 consists of 13 residues. CDR1 and CDR2 (germline): SNHLY, FYNNEI. V was clipped by 7 bases and J by 7 bases, with 13 bases between them. In nucleotides, the CDR3 is TGTGCCAGCACTAGACAGGAGGTTGAAAAACTGTTTTTT. Its translation is CASTRQEVEKLFF.